This T cell receptor (beta chain) was identified in a study of patients and donors after allogeneic stem cell transplantation. TCRdb used MiXCR to reprocess the RT-PCR reads, holding one entry per CDR3 protein. The data show approximately 140,000 distinct CDR3 sequences, approximately 37% seen once. Trimming removed 4 bases from V and 2 bases from J; junction bases left unmatched: 6. Germline CDR1 is SQVTM and CDR2 is ANQGSEA. There are 15 residues in the CDR3. Material for sequencing was blood, either unsorted or a sorted T cell fraction (not recorded which). The chain combines TRBV29-1 with TRBJ2-1, with TRBD1 matching 9 bases. This clonotype was sampled from a human donor who was either an allogeneic HSCT recipient or a stem cell or donor lymphocyte infusion donor (not recorded which). It is not recorded whose cells these are; they may come from a transplant donor. The DNA for the CDR3 is TGCAGCGTTGCCAATCGACAGGGGGCCTACAATGAGCAGTTCTTC. This gives the protein CSVANRQGAYNEQFF.